Sequencing of this TCR beta chain was carried out in a study of glioma-infiltrating T cells. The study, taken as a whole, reports: Above-expected tissue-blood divergence occurred in all gliomas, most in low-grade ones.

The length of the CDR3 is 18 residues. Germline-derived CDR1 and CDR2 are KGHSH and LQKENI. About this clonotype: The antigen is unknown. This could be a read error, since a much larger clone is one nucleotide away.

The iRepertoire nested amplicon-rescue multiplex PCR amplified TCR alpha and beta CDR3s from RNA. For one-step reverse transcription and amplification, about 85-400 ng of tissue mRNA or PBMC total RNA was used. A single record per CDR3 protein comes from TCRdb applying MiXCR to the multiplex PCR reads. This table has approximately 190,000 distinct CDR3 sequences, around 30% appearing once. V and J are TRBV18 and TRBJ2-3; 7 bases line up with TRBD2. The sequence came from a human donor with low-grade glioma or glioblastoma, undergoing nonglioma brain surgery, or in good health (not recorded which). What was sequenced was glioma tissue, nonneoplastic brain tissue, or PBMCs (not recorded which). CDR3 sequence: CASSLAGASMTGTDSQYF. DNA for the CDR3: TGTGCCAGCTCACTAGCGGGCGCGTCTATGACCGGCACAGATTCGCAGTATTTT.